One sample yielded the 10 T cell receptor beta chains listed below, sequenced in a study of cytomegalovirus exposure and HLA in healthy donors. The PCR employed 60 Vbeta primers together with 13 Jbeta primers. This table comes from immunoSEQ multiplex PCR, and its TCRdb copy is limited to in-frame clones, with some not included. This table holds some 80,000 clones, around 60% found once. The sample comprised PBMCs. These receptors were collected from a male donor in good health and CMV-seropositive.

The chain carries TRBV28 and TRBJ1-2; the match to TRBD1 covers 11 bases. The CDR3 covers 20 residues. Germline V gene sequence: CDR1 MDHEN, CDR2 SYDVKM. The V and J ends lost 4 bases and 1 base, in that order; junction bases with no gene match: 17. The CDR3: CASSSPWGQGGLRGNYGYTF. Here the CDR3 DNA reads TGTGCCAGCAGTTCCCCATGGGGACAGGGGGGACTAAGGGGTAACTATGGCTACACCTTC.

This chain uses TRBV7-9 with TRBJ1-4; tentative D call: TRBD1 (6 bases). The germline V gene has CDR1 SEHNR and CDR2 FQNEAQ (reference sequence). V was cut by 4 bases and J by 3 bases, with 21 bases left in between. There are 18 residues in the CDR3. DNA of the CDR3: TGTGCCAGCAGCTCATTTGGGGGCCAGGGTGGGCCTAATGAAAAACTGTTTTTT. It encodes CASSSFGGQGGPNEKLFF.

The rearrangement joins TRBV5-1 to TRBJ2-5; D perhaps matches TRBD1 (6 bases). Germline V CDR1 and CDR2: SGHRS, YFSETQ. This CDR3 contains 13 residues. V lost 2 bases and J lost 2, with 7 bases in between. The CDR3 loop is CASSFDRQETQYF. CDR3 nucleotides: TGCGCCAGCAGCTTCGACAGGCAAGAGACCCAGTACTTC.

The chain links TRBV6-1 to TRBJ1-2, with no clear D. Germline lookup yields CDR1 MNHNS and CDR2 SASEGT. The germline V and J ends were trimmed by 3 bases and 8 bases, with 13 bases remaining between them. This CDR3 has 13 residues. In DNA form, the CDR3 reads TGTGCCAGCAGTGAGGGCCGGCTATTGGGCTACACCTTC. Its translation is CASSEGRLLGYTF.

This clone was counted a few times. CDR3 residues: CASSLRLGAVNEKLFF. As DNA, the CDR3 is TGTGCCAGCAGCCTCAGACTGGGAGCAGTTAATGAAAAACTGTTTTTT. The rearrangement uses TRBV14 and TRBJ1-4; D unresolved. Germline CDR1 reads SGHDN; CDR2 reads FVKESK. This CDR3 is built from 16 residues. Trimming removed 4 bases at V and 4 bases at J, with 16 bases between.

The V gene is TRBV28, the J gene TRBJ2-5; 7 bases fit TRBD1. Germline-derived CDR1 and CDR2 are MDHEN and SYDVKM. The V gene end was trimmed by 4 bases and the J gene end by 4 bases; junction bases not matched to a gene: 9. The CDR3 runs to 15 residues. Written as DNA, the CDR3 is TGTGCCAGCAGTTCGCCGACAGGGAGAAGAGAGACCCAGTACTTC. Its protein is CASSSPTGRRETQYF.

The V call is TRBV28, the J call TRBJ1-2; D gene ambiguous. The length of the CDR3 is 14 residues. Trimming took off 5 bases at V and 5 bases at J, with 15 bases between the two ends. Germline V gene lookup returns CDR1 MDHEN and CDR2 SYDVKM. Written as DNA, the CDR3 is TGTGCCAGCAGTCCCGTTTTAGAGGTGTATGGCTACACCTTC. It yields the protein CASSPVLEVYGYTF.

The V gene is TRBV6-5, the J gene TRBJ2-7; 9 positions agree with TRBD1. Trimming cost V 0 bases and J 1 base; bases outside gene matches: 1. There are 15 residues in the CDR3. Per the germline V gene, CDR1 is MNHEY and CDR2 is SVGAGI. This chain's CDR3 is CASSYSGTGSYEQYF. The DNA of the CDR3 is TGTGCCAGCAGTTACTCGGGGACAGGGTCCTACGAGCAGTACTTC.

This clone has just one count. The rearrangement uses TRBV19 and TRBJ1-5, with D perhaps TRBD1 (6 bases). V was clipped by 3 bases and J by 3 bases, with 12 bases between them. CDR3 length equals 15 residues. CDR1 and CDR2 from the germline V gene are LNHDA and SQIVND (reference sequence). This CDR3 is CASSMGQGYNQPQHF. In DNA, the CDR3 is TGTGCCAGTAGTATGGGCCAGGGGTACAATCAGCCCCAGCATTTT. Drawing the rest from reference TRBV19 and TRBJ1-5, the complete variable domain is DGGITQSPKYLFRKEGQNVTLSCEQNLNHDAMYWYRQDPGQGLRLIYYSQIVNDFQKGDIAEGYSVSREKKESFPLTVTSAQKNPTAFYLCASSMGQGYNQPQHFGDGTRLSIL.

The chain couples TRBV30 to TRBJ1-2; D is unclear. This CDR3 contains 11 residues. Germline CDR1 and CDR2: GTSNPN and SVGIG (reference sequence). Trimming took off 4 bases at V and 7 bases at J, with 10 bases between the two ends. The CDR3 reads CAWTLFGGYTF. CDR3 nucleotides: TGTGCCTGGACCCTATTTGGTGGCTACACCTTC.